This TCR beta chain was sequenced for a study of T cell repertoires in cytomegalovirus infection. About this clonotype itself: Its antigen is not identified.

MiXCR, applied by TCRdb to the reads, yields one record per CDR3 protein. The sample shows some 940,000 distinct CDR3 sequences, approximately 31% of them seen only once. The CDR3 spans 15 residues. J gave up 3 bases and V 3 bases, and 3 bases lay outside the gene matches. The germline V gene encodes CDR1 LNHDA and CDR2 SQIVND (reference sequence). V usage is TRBV19 and J usage is TRBJ2-1; 9 bases align to TRBD2. The sequencing used cultured CD8+ T cells from PBMCs, collected from culture after CMV antigen stimulation. The sequence was collected from a human donor in good health (CMV status not recorded). Some clones in this sample may be carry-over from other donors' samples. CDR3 in DNA: TGTGCCAGTAGTATTAAAGCGGGGGGCTACAATGAGCAGTTCTTC. This codes for CASSIKAGGYNEQFF.